One sample yielded the 12 T cell receptor beta chains listed below, sequenced in a study of blood T cell repertoires in COVID-19. Using immunoSEQ multiplex PCR, the repertoire was profiled, and TCRdb retains in-frame clones only, with some absent. The sample contains some 93,000 clones, around nine tenths of which appear only once. Sequencing was carried out using peripheral blood. These receptors all stem from a man aged 50 to 60 with acute or convalescent COVID-19.

The CDR3, as DNA: TGCGCCAGCAGCTTGGACCTAGCGGGTAGCACAGATACGCAGTATTTT. It is translated as CASSLDLAGSTDTQYF. This chain links TRBV5-1 with TRBJ2-3; the match to TRBD2 covers 8 bases. The CDR3 loop spans 16 amino acids. Germline V lookup: CDR1 SGHRS, CDR2 YFSETQ. J lost 0 bases, V lost 0 bases, and 3 bases had no gene match. The full variable domain, in which reference TRBV5-1 and TRBJ2-3 provide the parts outside the CDR3, is KAGVTQTPRYLIKTRGQQVTLSCSPISGHRSVSWYQQTPGQGLQFLFEYFSETQRNKGNFPGRFSGRQFSNSRSEMNVSTLELGDSALYLCASSLDLAGSTDTQYFGPGTRLTVL.

The genes are TRBV5-1 and TRBJ1-2, with 8 bases that match TRBD1. CDR1 SGHRS and CDR2 YFSETQ come from the germline V gene. The junction had 9 bases not matched to a gene; V was cut back by 3 bases and J by 5 bases. The CDR3 is 15 amino acids. CDR3 sequence reads: CASSSKGQDRYGYTF. As DNA, the CDR3 is TGCGCCAGCAGCTCTAAGGGACAGGACCGATATGGCTACACCTTC.

The chain couples TRBV5-1 to TRBJ1-3; D not certain. Trimming shortened V by 1 base and J by 1 base, and 12 bases separated the two germline ends. Germline assignment: CDR1 SGHRS and CDR2 YFSETQ. This CDR3 has 16 residues. CDR3: CASSLSGKTSGNTIYF. In DNA, the CDR3 is TGCGCCAGCAGCTTGTCGGGAAAAACTTCTGGAAACACCATATATTTT. Filled out from reference TRBV5-1 and TRBJ1-3, the complete variable domain reads KAGVTQTPRYLIKTRGQQVTLSCSPISGHRSVSWYQQTPGQGLQFLFEYFSETQRNKGNFPGRFSGRQFSNSRSEMNVSTLELGDSALYLCASSLSGKTSGNTIYFGEGSWLTVV.

The genes are TRBV5-4 and TRBJ2-3; a weak D match, TRBD2 (6 bases). From germline, CDR1 is SGHNT and CDR2 YYREEE (reference sequence). This CDR3 spans 14 amino acids. Trimming shortened V by 4 bases and J by 2 bases, and 11 bases separated the two germline ends. CDR3 bases: TGTGCCAGCAGCCGTAGCGGACACACAGATACGCAGTATTTT. Translated, it gives CASSRSGHTDTQYF.

J is TRBJ2-2 and V is TRBV6-8; tentatively, D is TRBD1 (6 bases). Germline assignment: CDR1 MNHGY and CDR2 SAAAGT. The CDR3 sequence is 20 residues long. V dropped 8 bases and J dropped 2 bases, with 30 bases sitting between them. The CDR3 protein is CASGLGRRTLTGANTGELFF. CDR3 nucleotides: TGTGCCAGCGGCCTAGGCCGGCGAACGCTGACAGGTGCTAACACCGGGGAGCTGTTTTTT.

CDR3 bases: TGTGCCAGCTCACCACGGCAGGGGGGAACCGGGGAGCTGTTTTTT. Residues: CASSPRQGGTGELFF. V usage is TRBV18 and J usage is TRBJ2-2; D might be TRBD1 (7 bases). Germline assignment: CDR1 KGHSH and CDR2 LQKENI. The CDR3 spans 15 residues. Trimming stripped 1 base from V and 5 bases from J, with 11 bases between.

The chain recombines TRBV11-2 with TRBJ2-7; possibly TRBD1 for D (6 bases). The CDR3 is 15 amino acids. Trimming stripped 5 bases from V and 7 bases from J, with 21 bases between. Germline V gene data show CDR1 as SGHAT and CDR2 as FQNNGV. CDR3 loop: CASSPGAGESPEQYF. CDR3 in DNA: TGTGCCAGCAGCCCAGGTGCAGGGGAATCCCCAGAGCAGTACTTC.

This clone is a singleton in its sample. The rearrangement links TRBV3-1 (or the pseudogene TRBV3-2) to TRBJ2-5; D possibly corresponds to TRBD2 (5 bases). CDR1 LGHDT and CDR2 YNNKEL come from the germline V gene (reference sequence). This CDR3 is 12 amino acids long. V shed 0 bases and J shed 11 bases, with 10 bases lying between them. CDR3 region: CASSQDSRVQYF. CDR3 DNA: TGTGCCAGCAGCCAAGACTCGAGGGTACAGTACTTC.

The rearrangement uses TRBV19 and TRBJ1-5, with D possibly matching TRBD1 (5 bases). Trimming took off 8 bases at V and 0 bases at J, with 11 bases between the two ends. Germline CDR1 is LNHDA and CDR2 is SQIVND (reference sequence). The CDR3 is 14 residues long. CDR3 protein: CASDGTHSNQPQHF. Written as DNA, the CDR3 is TGTGCCAGTGACGGGACTCATAGCAATCAGCCCCAGCATTTT.

DNA of the CDR3: TGTGCCAGCCGCGGACAGGGGAACGACGAGCAGTACTTC. This translates into CASRGQGNDEQYF. The V gene is TRBV12-3 or TRBV12-4, the J gene TRBJ2-7; 9 positions agree with TRBD1. The CDR3 has 13 amino acids. The V segment lost 8 bases and the J segment 5 bases; nucleotides outside the gene matches: 7.

V is TRBV19 and J is TRBJ1-4; perhaps TRBD1 as D (5 bases). The germline CDR1 and CDR2 sequences are LNHDA and SQIVND (reference sequence). The CDR3 spans 12 residues. With 6 bases removed from V and 3 bases from J, the gap between germline ends came to 5 bases. The CDR3 region has the DNA TGTGCCAGTAGCAGGGCTAATGAAAAACTGTTTTTT. It specifies CASSRANEKLFF.

The J gene is TRBJ2-1, the V gene TRBV2; 11 nucleotides match TRBD2. The CDR3 spans 15 residues. Germline assignment: CDR1 SNHLY and CDR2 FYNNEI. With 7 bases clipped from V and 5 bases from J, the junction kept 7 bases outside the gene matches. The DNA of the CDR3 is TGTGCCAGCACCGACTCGACTAGCGGGAACAATGAGCAGTTCTTC. It yields the protein CASTDSTSGNNEQFF.